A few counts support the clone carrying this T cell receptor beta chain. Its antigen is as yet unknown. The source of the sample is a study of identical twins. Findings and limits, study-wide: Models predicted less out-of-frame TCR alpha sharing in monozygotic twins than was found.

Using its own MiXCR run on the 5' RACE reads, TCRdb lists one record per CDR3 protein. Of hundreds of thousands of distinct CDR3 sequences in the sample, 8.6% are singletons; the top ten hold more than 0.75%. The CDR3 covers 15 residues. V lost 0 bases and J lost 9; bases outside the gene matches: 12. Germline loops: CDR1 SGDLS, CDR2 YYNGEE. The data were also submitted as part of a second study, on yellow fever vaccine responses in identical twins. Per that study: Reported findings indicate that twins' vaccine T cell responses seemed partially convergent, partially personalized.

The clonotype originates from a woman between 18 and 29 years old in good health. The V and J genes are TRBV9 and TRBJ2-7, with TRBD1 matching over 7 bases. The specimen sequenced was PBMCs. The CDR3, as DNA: TGTGCCAGCAGCGTAGAAGGACGCAGGGGGTCGCGGCAGTACTTC. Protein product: CASSVEGRRGSRQYF.